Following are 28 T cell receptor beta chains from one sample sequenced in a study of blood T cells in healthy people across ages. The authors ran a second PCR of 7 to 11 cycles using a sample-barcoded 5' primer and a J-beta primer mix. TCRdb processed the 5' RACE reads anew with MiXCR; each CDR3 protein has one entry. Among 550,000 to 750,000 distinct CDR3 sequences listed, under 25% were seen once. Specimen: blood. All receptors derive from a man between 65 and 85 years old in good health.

CDR3 protein: CASIKQGRERNEQFF. The CDR3 nucleotides are TGTGCCAGCATCAAACAGGGGCGGGAGCGAAATGAGCAGTTCTTC. This chain links TRBV7-9 with TRBJ2-5, with D perhaps assigned TRBD1 or TRBD2 (7 bases each). The J call may be in error: the DNA end matches TRBJ2-1 better. CDR1 and CDR2 (germline): SEHNR, FQNEAQ (reference sequence). The CDR3 is made up of 15 amino acids.

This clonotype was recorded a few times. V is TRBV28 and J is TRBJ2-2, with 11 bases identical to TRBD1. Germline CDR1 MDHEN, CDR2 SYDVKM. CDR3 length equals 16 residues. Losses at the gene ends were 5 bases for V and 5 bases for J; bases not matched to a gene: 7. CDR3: CASSKPGQGVTGELFF. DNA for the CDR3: TGTGCCAGCAGTAAGCCGGGACAGGGGGTGACCGGGGAGCTGTTTTTT.

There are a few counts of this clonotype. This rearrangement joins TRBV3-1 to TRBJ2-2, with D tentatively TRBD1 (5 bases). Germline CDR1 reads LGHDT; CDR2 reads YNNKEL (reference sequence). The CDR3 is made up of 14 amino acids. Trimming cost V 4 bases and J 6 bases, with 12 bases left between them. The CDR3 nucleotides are TGTGCCAGCAGCCCCCCTTTAGGGGCCGGGGAGCTGTTTTTT. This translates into CASSPPLGAGELFF.

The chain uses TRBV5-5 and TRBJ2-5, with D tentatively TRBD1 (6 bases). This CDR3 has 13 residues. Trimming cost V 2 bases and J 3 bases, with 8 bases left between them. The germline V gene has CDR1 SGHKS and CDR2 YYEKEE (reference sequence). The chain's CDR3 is CASSLRQEETQYF. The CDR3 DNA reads TGTGCCAGCAGCTTACGACAGGAAGAGACCCAGTACTTC.

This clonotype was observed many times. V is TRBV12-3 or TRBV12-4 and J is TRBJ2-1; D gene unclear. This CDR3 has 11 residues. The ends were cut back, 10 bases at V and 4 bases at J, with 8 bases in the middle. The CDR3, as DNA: TGTGCCACCAGAAGATACAATGAGCAGTTCTTC. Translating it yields CATRRYNEQFF.

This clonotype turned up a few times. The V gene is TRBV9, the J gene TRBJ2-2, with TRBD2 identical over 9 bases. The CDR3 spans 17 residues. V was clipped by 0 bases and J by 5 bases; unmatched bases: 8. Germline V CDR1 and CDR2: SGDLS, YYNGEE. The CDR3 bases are TGTGCCAGCAGCGTAGCCAGGGGACTAGCAGGAACCGGGGAGCTGTTTTTT. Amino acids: CASSVARGLAGTGELFF.

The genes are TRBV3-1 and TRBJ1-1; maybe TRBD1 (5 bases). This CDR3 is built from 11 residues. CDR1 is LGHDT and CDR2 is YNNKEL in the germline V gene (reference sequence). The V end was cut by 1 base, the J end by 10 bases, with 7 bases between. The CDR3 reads CASSQGDAAFF. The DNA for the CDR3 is TGTGCCAGCAGCCAAGGGGACGCAGCTTTCTTT.

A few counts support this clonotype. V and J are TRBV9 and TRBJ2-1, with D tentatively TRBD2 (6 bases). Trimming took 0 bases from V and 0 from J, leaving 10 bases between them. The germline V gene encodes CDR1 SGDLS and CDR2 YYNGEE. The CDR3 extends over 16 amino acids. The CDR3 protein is CASSVDRGTSYNEQFF. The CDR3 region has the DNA TGTGCCAGCAGCGTAGACCGGGGGACCTCCTACAATGAGCAGTTCTTC.

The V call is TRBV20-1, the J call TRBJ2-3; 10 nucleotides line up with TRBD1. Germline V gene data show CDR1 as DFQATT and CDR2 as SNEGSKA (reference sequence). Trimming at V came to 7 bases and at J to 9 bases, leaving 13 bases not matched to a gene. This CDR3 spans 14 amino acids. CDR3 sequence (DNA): TGCAGTGTTCACACCGGGACAGGGGTTCCAACGCAGTATTTT. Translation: CSVHTGTGVPTQYF.

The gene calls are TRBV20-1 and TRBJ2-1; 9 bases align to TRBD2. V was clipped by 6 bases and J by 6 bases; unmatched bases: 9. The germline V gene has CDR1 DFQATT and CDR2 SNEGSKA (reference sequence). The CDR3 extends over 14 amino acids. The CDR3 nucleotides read TGCAGTGCCCCCTTAGGCGGGAGGGGCAATGAGCAGTTCTTC. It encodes CSAPLGGRGNEQFF.

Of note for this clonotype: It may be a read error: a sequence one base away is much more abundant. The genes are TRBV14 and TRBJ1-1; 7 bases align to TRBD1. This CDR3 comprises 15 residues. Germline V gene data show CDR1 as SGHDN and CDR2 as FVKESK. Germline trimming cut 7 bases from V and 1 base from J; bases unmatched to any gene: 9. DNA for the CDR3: TGTGCCAGCAACCAGCCGGGACAGCCGAACACTGAAGCTTTCTTT. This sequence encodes CASNQPGQPNTEAFF.

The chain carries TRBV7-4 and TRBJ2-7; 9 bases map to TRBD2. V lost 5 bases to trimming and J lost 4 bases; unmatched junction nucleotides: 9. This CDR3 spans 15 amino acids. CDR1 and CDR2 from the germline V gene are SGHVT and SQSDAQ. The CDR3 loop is CASSLLEREVYEQYF. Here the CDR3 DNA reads TGTGCCAGCAGCCTCCTCGAGCGGGAGGTTTACGAGCAGTACTTC.

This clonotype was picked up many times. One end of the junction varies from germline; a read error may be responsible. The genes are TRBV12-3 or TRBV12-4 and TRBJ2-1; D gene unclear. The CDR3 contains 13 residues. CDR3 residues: CASSLVPPNEQFF. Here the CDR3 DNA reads TGTGCCAGCAGCTTAGTTCCCCCGAATGAGCAGTTCTTC.

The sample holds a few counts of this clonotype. CDR3 sequence: CASSEVDLGHGYTF. The CDR3 DNA reads as TGTGCCAGCAGTGAAGTCGATTTGGGACATGGCTACACCTTC. The V and J genes are TRBV2 and TRBJ1-2; a weak D match, TRBD1 (5 bases). The germline gives CDR1 SNHLY, CDR2 FYNNEI. The CDR3 runs to 14 residues. Trimming stripped 1 base from V and 6 bases from J, with 12 bases between.

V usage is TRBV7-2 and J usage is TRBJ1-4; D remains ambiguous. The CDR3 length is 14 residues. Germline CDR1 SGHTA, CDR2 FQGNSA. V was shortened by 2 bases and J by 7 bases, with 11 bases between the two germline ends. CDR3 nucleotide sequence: TGTGCCAGCAGCTTACCGGGAATTAGTGAAAAACTGTTTTTT. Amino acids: CASSLPGISEKLFF.

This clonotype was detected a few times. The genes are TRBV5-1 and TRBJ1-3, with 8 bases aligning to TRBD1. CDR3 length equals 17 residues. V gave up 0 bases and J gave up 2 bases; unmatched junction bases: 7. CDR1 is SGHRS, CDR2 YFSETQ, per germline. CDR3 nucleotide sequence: TGCGCCAGCAGCTTGGTGCCAGGGGGCTTCGCTGGAAACACCATATATTTT. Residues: CASSLVPGGFAGNTIYF.

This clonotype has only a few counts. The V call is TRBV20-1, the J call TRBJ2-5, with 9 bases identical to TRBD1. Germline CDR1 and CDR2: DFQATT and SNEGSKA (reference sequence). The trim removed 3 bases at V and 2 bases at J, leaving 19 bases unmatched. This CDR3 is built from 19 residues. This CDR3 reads CSASPGQGRGLGGQETQYF. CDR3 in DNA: TGCAGTGCTAGTCCCGGACAGGGGAGAGGTTTGGGTGGACAAGAGACCCAGTACTTC.

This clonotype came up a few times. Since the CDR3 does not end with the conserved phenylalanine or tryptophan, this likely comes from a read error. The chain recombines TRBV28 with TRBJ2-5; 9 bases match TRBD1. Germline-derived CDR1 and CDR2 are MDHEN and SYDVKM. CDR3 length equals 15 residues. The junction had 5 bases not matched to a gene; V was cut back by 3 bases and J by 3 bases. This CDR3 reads CASSLGGQGKETQYL. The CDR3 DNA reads TGTGCCAGCAGTTTGGGGGGACAGGGAAAAGAGACCCAGTACCTC.

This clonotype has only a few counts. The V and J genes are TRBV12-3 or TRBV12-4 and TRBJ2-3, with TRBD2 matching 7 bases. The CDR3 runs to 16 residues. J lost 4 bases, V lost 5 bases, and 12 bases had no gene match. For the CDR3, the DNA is TGTGCCAGCAGTCCCCTAAGCGGGGCTAGCGCAGATACGCAGTATTTT. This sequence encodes CASSPLSGASADTQYF.

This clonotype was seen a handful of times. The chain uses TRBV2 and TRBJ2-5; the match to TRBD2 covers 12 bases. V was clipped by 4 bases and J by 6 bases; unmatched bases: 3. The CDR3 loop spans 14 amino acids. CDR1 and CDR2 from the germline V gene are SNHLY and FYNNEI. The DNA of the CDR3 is TGTGCCAGCAGTGTGACTAGCGGGAGTCAGACCCAGTACTTC. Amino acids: CASSVTSGSQTQYF.

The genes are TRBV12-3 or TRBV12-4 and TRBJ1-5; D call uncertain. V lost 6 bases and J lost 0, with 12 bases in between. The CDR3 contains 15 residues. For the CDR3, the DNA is TGTGCCAGCAGCCCCGGAGGAAATAGCAATCAGCCCCAGCATTTT. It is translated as CASSPGGNSNQPQHF.

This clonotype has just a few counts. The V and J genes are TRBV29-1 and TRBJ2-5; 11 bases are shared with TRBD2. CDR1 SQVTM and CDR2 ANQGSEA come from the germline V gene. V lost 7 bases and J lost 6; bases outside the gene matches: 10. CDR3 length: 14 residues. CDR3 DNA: TGCAGCGCCACTAGCGGGAGCGGATCAAAGACCCAGTACTTC. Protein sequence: CSATSGSGSKTQYF.

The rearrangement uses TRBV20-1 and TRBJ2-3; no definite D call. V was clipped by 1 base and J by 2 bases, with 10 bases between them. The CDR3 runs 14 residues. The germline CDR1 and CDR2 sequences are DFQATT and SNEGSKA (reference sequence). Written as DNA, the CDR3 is TGCAGTGCTAGAGTGGTAACGATCACAGATACGCAGTATTTT. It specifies CSARVVTITDTQYF.

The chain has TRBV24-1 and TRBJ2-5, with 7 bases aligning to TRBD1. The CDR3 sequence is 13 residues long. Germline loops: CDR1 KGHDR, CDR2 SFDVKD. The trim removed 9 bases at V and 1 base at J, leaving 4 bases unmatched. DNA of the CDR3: TGTGCCACCGGAAACAGGGGCCAAGAGACCCAGTACTTC. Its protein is CATGNRGQETQYF.

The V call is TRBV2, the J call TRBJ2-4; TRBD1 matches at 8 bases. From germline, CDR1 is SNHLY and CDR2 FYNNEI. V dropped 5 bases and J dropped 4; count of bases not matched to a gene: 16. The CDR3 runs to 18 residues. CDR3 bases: TGTGCCAGCAGTCCAAGAGGGTTGGACAGGGCGGGAAAAAACATTCAGTACTTC. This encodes CASSPRGLDRAGKNIQYF.

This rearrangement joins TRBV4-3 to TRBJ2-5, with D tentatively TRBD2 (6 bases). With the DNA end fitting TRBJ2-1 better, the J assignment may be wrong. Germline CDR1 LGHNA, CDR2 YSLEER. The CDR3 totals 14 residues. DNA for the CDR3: TGCGCCAGCAGCCAAGATGGGGAGGACAATGAGCAGTTCTTC. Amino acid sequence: CASSQDGEDNEQFF.

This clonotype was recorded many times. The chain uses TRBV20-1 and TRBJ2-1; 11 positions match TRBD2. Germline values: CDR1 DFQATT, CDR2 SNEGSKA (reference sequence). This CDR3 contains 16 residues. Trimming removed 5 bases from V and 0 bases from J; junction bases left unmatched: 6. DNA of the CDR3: TGCAGTGCTGAGACTAGCGGGACCCACTCCTACAATGAGCAGTTCTTC. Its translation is CSAETSGTHSYNEQFF.

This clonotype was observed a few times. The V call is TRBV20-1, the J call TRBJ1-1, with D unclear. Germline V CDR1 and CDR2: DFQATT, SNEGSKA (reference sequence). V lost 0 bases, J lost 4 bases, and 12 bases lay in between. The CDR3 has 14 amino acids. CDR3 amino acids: CSARDPRGSTEAFF. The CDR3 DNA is TGCAGTGCTAGAGATCCGAGAGGGTCCACTGAAGCTTTCTTT.